The TCR beta chain under discussion was sequenced for a study of T cells after yellow fever vaccination. Whole-study findings and limits: There was a possibility that FACS-sorted repertoires contained abundant clonotypes contaminating from the bulk population.

In making TCR cDNA, 5'RACE template switching added a universal primer site and UMIs to it. TCRdb independently ran MiXCR on the 5' RACE reads; one entry per CDR3 protein. This sample carries roughly 65,000 distinct CDR3 sequences, around 6.2% of them seen once, and the ten largest clones take 2.2%. The V gene lost 0 bases and the J gene lost 9 bases, with 15 bases spanning the gap. Looked up from germline, CDR1 is DFQATT and CDR2 is SNEGSKA (reference sequence). This CDR3 contains 15 residues. Ten or more counts support this clonotype. Its target is not known. The genes are TRBV20-1 and TRBJ1-6; weak D call: TRBD1 (5 bases). This specimen was CD4+ T cells sorted from PBMCs, taken less than 16 days after the first yellow fever vaccination. This clonotype originated in a man younger than 30 who received the YFV17D yellow fever vaccine. The CDR3 region is CSARDPRAGSSPLHF. The CDR3 nucleotides are TGCAGTGCTAGAGATCCAAGGGCAGGGAGTTCACCCCTCCACTTT.